This T cell receptor (beta chain) was found in a study of T-cell reconstitution after alpha-beta-depleted transplantation in children. Study-wide findings and caveats: Surviving recipient cells, namely T cells and thymic progenitors, were the source of high day-60 TCRbeta diversity in some patients. T-cell counts and diversity at one year post-transplant came mainly from newly produced T cells. Reportedly, only several hundred clones from non-depleted graft cells drove alpha-beta T-cell counts at about two months.

Comments on this clonotype: Its antigen is still unknown.

Trimming left V 0 bases short and J 1 base short, with 16 bases between. The CDR3 length is 18 residues. Looked up from germline, CDR1 is LGHNA and CDR2 is YNFKEQ. The TCRbeta library was prepared with unique molecular identifiers. TCRdb reanalysed the PCR reads using MiXCR and keeps one entry per CDR3 protein. The sample has 300,000 to 400,000 distinct CDR3 sequences; 15% to 20% are singletons. Sequencing used PBMCs, mostly from graft donor cells, obtained 360 days after TCRalphabeta/CD19-depleted stem cell transplant. The TCR was taken from a male patient between 2 and 15 years old who had a stem cell transplant for acute lymphoblastic leukemia, so the T cells may come from the graft donor. V is TRBV4-2 and J is TRBJ2-4; D is undetermined. CDR3 sequence: CASSQEMGDLGAKNIQYF. CDR3 nucleotide sequence: TGTGCCAGCAGCCAAGAAATGGGTGACCTGGGGGCCAAAAACATTCAGTACTTC.